The following is a T cell receptor beta chain sequence with its context. Its antigen is as yet unknown. V lost 4 bases and J lost 3, with 13 bases in between. Germline CDR1 is DFQATT and CDR2 is SNEGSKA (reference sequence). The CDR3 extends over 13 amino acids. CD8+CD57+ cell expansion, shown by flow cytometry, had occurred in the patients selected for sequencing. The sample is drawn from a study of CD8+CD57+ T cells in acquired aplastic anemia. Study as a whole: Sorted CD4+ and CD8+ cells gave a mean 3.2 ug DNA, range 0.2 to 27.4 ug. Study conclusions and caveats: It was found that twenty-nine CD8+ CDR3 sequences were shared between patients and controls.

Genomic DNA, serving as template, underwent TCR beta VDJ and CDR3 profiling. TCRdb reprocessed the reads with MiXCR, giving one entry per CDR3 protein. The sample shows 150,000 to 180,000 distinct CDR3 sequences, around half of them seen only once. The source of this sequence is a human donor with aplastic anemia. Sample: sorted CD4+, CD8+, or CD8+CD57+ T cells (not recorded which) from PBMCs. This chain connects TRBV20-1 to TRBJ2-7; TRBD2 is a possible D gene (6 bases). The CDR3 DNA is TGCAGTGCTACTGAGGGACTGATCTACGAGCAGTACTTC. Residues: CSATEGLIYEQYF.